This TCR beta chain was observed in a study of early T cells in non-severe SARS-CoV-2 infection. In the study overall: Investigators sequenced bulk RNA drawn from unsorted whole blood, and chains remained unpaired.

In the library, individual cDNA molecules carried attached unique molecular identifiers. TCRdb re-analysed the 5' RACE reads in MiXCR, keeping a single row per CDR3 protein. The sample has around 67,000 distinct CDR3 sequences, over 9.5% seen once. The CDR3 is made up of 14 amino acids. V lost 0 bases to trimming and J lost 4 bases, with 10 bases between them. Per germline, CDR1 MGHRA and CDR2 YSYEKL. Broader study findings: Anti-spike CD8 specificities were favored by VDJdb matching, whose results missed private and CD4 specificities.

Ten or more counts support this clonotype. Its antigen is still unknown. What was sequenced was whole blood. The source is an adult who was a healthcare worker with PCR-confirmed SARS-CoV-2 infection or an uninfected control (not recorded which). The J gene is TRBJ2-7, the V gene TRBV4-1, with D possibly matching TRBD1 (6 bases). The CDR3 loop is CASSQDRRGYEQYF. In DNA, the CDR3 is TGCGCCAGCAGCCAAGATCGCAGGGGTTACGAGCAGTACTTC.